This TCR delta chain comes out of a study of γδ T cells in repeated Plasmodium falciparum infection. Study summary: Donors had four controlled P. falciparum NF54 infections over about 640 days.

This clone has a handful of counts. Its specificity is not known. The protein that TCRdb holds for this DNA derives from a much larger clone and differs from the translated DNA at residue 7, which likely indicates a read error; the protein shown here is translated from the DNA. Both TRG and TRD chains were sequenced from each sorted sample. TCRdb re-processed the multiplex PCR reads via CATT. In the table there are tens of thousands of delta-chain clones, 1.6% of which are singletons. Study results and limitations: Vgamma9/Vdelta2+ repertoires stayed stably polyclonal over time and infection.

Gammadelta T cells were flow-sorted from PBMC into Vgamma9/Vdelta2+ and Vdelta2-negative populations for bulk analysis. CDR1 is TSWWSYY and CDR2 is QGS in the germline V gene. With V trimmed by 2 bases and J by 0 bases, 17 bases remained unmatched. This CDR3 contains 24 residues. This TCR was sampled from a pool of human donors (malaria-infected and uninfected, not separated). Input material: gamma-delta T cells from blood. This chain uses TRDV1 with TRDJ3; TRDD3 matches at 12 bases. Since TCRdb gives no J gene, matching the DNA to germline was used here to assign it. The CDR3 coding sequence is TGTGCTCTTGGGGAAAGGTCCTACCTTCCAACTGGGGGATACTTCTCCTGGGACACCCGACAGATGTTTTTC. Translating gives CALGERSYLPTGGYFSWDTRQMFF.